This T cell receptor (beta chain) is from a study of T cells after yellow fever vaccination. Findings of the study overall: Re-detected after boosting: most primary clones, almost 97% of CD4 and around 86% of CD8. Repertoires obtained by FACS sorting could include abundant clonotypes that entered as contaminants from the bulk population.

The V and J ends lost 4 bases and 3 bases, in that order; junction bases with no gene match: 9. CDR1 and CDR2 (germline): MNHEY, SVGEGT. The CDR3 runs to 15 residues. TCRdb reprocessed the 5' RACE reads with MiXCR, giving one entry per CDR3 protein. The data hold about 630,000 distinct CDR3 sequences, with 9% to 15% observed a single time. In this sample, this clonotype turned up a few times. No antigen is known for it. This sequence originates from a man under 40 who received the YFV17D yellow fever vaccine. The input for sequencing was PBMCs, taken on the day of the yellow fever booster vaccination. This chain joins TRBV6-2 or TRBV6-3 and TRBJ2-7; 7 nucleotides line up with TRBD2. The CDR3 is CASSLTSSDFYEQYF. CDR3 bases: TGTGCCAGCAGTTTGACTAGCTCTGACTTCTACGAGCAGTACTTC.